These 27 T cell receptor beta chains originate from one sample sequenced in a study of radiotherapy plus CTLA-4 blockade in lung cancer. Sequencing was performed with immunoSEQ multiplex PCR; in TCRdb, only in-frame clones are kept and a portion is missing. Here the sample spans roughly 98,000 clones, over 80% being singletons. Sequences were derived from peripheral blood, sampled from a patient treated with radiotherapy plus ipilimumab. Source of these receptors: a human donor with non-small cell lung cancer that progressed on radiotherapy plus ipilimumab.

The chain uses TRBV7-9 and TRBJ1-5; D unresolved. The germline V gene has CDR1 SEHNR and CDR2 FQNEAQ (reference sequence). The CDR3 runs 17 residues. Trimming removed 5 bases from V and 0 bases from J, with 17 bases in between. CDR3 sequence reads: CASSPRAGLYSNQPQHF. For the CDR3, the DNA is TGTGCCAGCAGCCCCCGGGCAGGACTATATAGCAATCAGCCCCAGCATTTT.

CDR3 DNA sequence: TGTGCCAGCAGCCCGGGACAGGGGGTTCAAGAGACCCAGTACTTC. Translated, it gives CASSPGQGVQETQYF. The genes are TRBV5-4 and TRBJ2-5; 11 bases are a match to TRBD1. V lost 4 bases, J lost 2 bases, and 4 bases stayed unmatched. The germline V gene encodes CDR1 SGHNT and CDR2 YYREEE (reference sequence). This CDR3 spans 15 amino acids.

The chain employs TRBV10-3 and TRBJ2-4; D call uncertain. Germline V lookup: CDR1 ENHRY, CDR2 SYGVKD. V dropped 0 bases and J dropped 4 bases, with 7 bases sitting between them. The CDR3 is 14 residues long. CDR3 bases: TGTGCCATCAGTGAGTCGGGCAGTAAAAACATTCAGTACTTC. It specifies CAISESGSKNIQYF.

This rearrangement joins TRBV11-2 to TRBJ1-5, with 9 bases aligning to TRBD1. With V trimmed by 5 bases and J by 3 bases, 5 bases remained unmatched. The CDR3 runs 15 residues. Germline V gives CDR1 SGHAT, CDR2 FQNNGV. CDR3 amino acids: CASSPGQGANQPQHF. The CDR3 coding sequence is TGTGCCAGCAGCCCGGGACAGGGCGCCAATCAGCCCCAGCATTTT.

This clone appeared once. The chain carries TRBV30 and TRBJ2-2, with D perhaps TRBD2 (6 bases). The germline CDR1 and CDR2 sequences are GTSNPN and SVGIG (reference sequence). The CDR3 contains 15 residues. V was cut by 1 base and J by 4 bases, with 13 bases left in between. Here the CDR3 DNA reads TGTGCCTGGAGTGGCGGGACTGTTGCCACCGGGGAGCTGTTTTTT. Amino acid sequence: CAWSGGTVATGELFF.

The gene calls are TRBV7-2 and TRBJ2-1, with a possible D match to TRBD2 (5 bases). The CDR3 runs 17 residues. Germline V gene sequence: CDR1 SGHTA, CDR2 FQGNSA. The V and J ends lost 5 bases and 1 base respectively, with 18 bases between them. Written as DNA, the CDR3 is TGTGCCAGCAGCCTCGCCGGTCGGGGTACGTCCTACAATGAGCAGTTCTTC. It codes for CASSLAGRGTSYNEQFF.

This clone was observed a handful of times. The J gene is TRBJ1-5, the V gene TRBV6-4, with TRBD1 matching over 10 bases. The ends lost 6 bases at V and 3 bases at J; junction bases unmatched: 11. The germline V gene has CDR1 MRHNA and CDR2 SNTAGT. This CDR3 is built from 17 residues. The CDR3 DNA is TGTGCCAGCAGCCCCCGGGACAGGGGTTTCCACAATCAGCCCCAGCATTTT. This encodes CASSPRDRGFHNQPQHF.

The genes are TRBV12-2 and TRBJ2-3; the table's D gene call, TRBD2, was not cross checked with the DNA. TRBV12-2 is marked as a pseudogene. This CDR3 has 14 residues. The CDR3 coding sequence is TGTGCAAGTCGCTTAGCGGGGGGTTGGGATACGCAGTATTTT. Translated, it gives CASRLAGGWDTQYF.

The genes are TRBV28 and TRBJ1-1, with D possibly matching TRBD1 (5 bases). Germline V CDR1 and CDR2: MDHEN, SYDVKM. The CDR3 is 14 residues long. V shed 3 bases and J shed 2 bases, with 10 bases lying between them. CDR3 sequence (DNA): TGTGCCAGCAGTTTGGGGCAGGTTAACACTGAAGCTTTCTTT. This gives the protein CASSLGQVNTEAFF.

The chain joins TRBV7-2 to TRBJ2-7, with D maybe TRBD1 (6 bases). This CDR3 spans 14 amino acids. Per germline, CDR1 SGHTA and CDR2 FQGNSA. V gave up 5 bases and J gave up 2 bases, with 13 bases separating them. This CDR3 is CASSQSRGPYEQYF. The CDR3 nucleotides read TGTGCCAGCAGCCAGAGCAGGGGCCCCTACGAGCAGTACTTC.

The chain combines TRBV5-4 with TRBJ2-5; no reliable D call. Trimming removed 0 bases at V and 2 bases at J, with 5 bases between. CDR1 and CDR2 (germline): SGHNT, YYREEE (reference sequence). There are 13 residues in the CDR3. DNA of the CDR3: TGTGCCAGCAGCTTGGTTGGGCAAGAGACCCAGTACTTC. It translates to CASSLVGQETQYF.

This clone showed up just once. The chain joins TRBV7-9 to TRBJ2-1, with TRBD2 as a possible D gene (6 bases). V shed 1 base and J shed 2 bases, with 9 bases lying between them. This CDR3 contains 15 residues. Per germline, CDR1 SEHNR and CDR2 FQNEAQ (reference sequence). The CDR3 region is CASSLEGLPYNEQFF. The CDR3 nucleotides are TGTGCCAGCAGCTTAGAGGGACTCCCCTACAATGAGCAGTTCTTC.

The table lists this clone with a few counts. This rearrangement joins TRBV28 to TRBJ2-3; the D is unclear. V lost 6 bases and J lost 0, with 4 bases in between. The length of the CDR3 is 12 residues. CDR1 MDHEN and CDR2 SYDVKM come from the germline V gene. CDR3 bases: TGTGCCAGCAGGCTTAGCACAGATACGCAGTATTTT. It is translated as CASRLSTDTQYF.

V is TRBV11-2 and J is TRBJ2-5; TRBD1 matches 9 bases. Germline V CDR1 and CDR2: SGHAT, FQNNGV. The CDR3 extends over 14 amino acids. V shed 2 bases and J 6 bases; nucleotides not matched to a gene: 4. The DNA of the CDR3 is TGTGCCAGCAGCTTATTGGACAGGGGACAGACCCAGTACTTC. Amino acid sequence: CASSLLDRGQTQYF.

This clone was observed a few times. The V and J genes are TRBV28 and TRBJ1-1; D is unresolved. Germline V gene lookup returns CDR1 MDHEN and CDR2 SYDVKM. V lost 3 bases and J 5 bases, leaving 10 bases between the germline ends. This CDR3 has 13 residues. CDR3 nucleotides: TGTGCCAGCAGTTTGGGCCCAATTACTGAAGCTTTCTTT. This encodes CASSLGPITEAFF.

The rearrangement joins TRBV9 to TRBJ2-7; D ambiguous. CDR3 length equals 13 residues. Per the germline V gene, CDR1 is SGDLS and CDR2 is YYNGEE. The V end was cut by 4 bases, the J end by 0 bases, with 8 bases between. CDR3 region: CASSPLSSYEQYF. In DNA form, the CDR3 reads TGTGCCAGCAGCCCATTAAGCTCCTACGAGCAGTACTTC.

The J gene is TRBJ2-3, the V gene TRBV7-2, with D uncertain. The V gene's germline CDR1 is SGHTA and CDR2 FQGNSA. The V gene lost 8 bases and the J gene lost 2 bases, with 8 bases spanning the gap. CDR3 length: 12 residues. This chain's CDR3 is CASARLTDTQYF. In DNA, the CDR3 is TGTGCCAGCGCCCGCCTCACAGATACGCAGTATTTT.

V and J are TRBV7-8 and TRBJ1-6, with D hard to call. Trimming shortened V by 1 base and J by 6 bases, and 16 bases separated the two germline ends. The length of the CDR3 is 17 residues. Germline CDR1 reads SGHVS; CDR2 reads FQNEAQ. CDR3 in amino acids: CASSLVLAGAINSPLHF. As DNA, the CDR3 is TGTGCCAGCAGCTTAGTTCTGGCGGGCGCCATTAATTCACCCCTCCACTTT.

This clone was seen just once. CDR3 loop: CASSQERSYGYTF. The CDR3 DNA sequence: TGCGCCAGCAGCCAAGAGAGAAGCTATGGCTACACCTTC. The rearrangement links TRBV4-1 to TRBJ1-2; D remains unclear. The V end lost 0 bases, the J end lost 4 bases, and 6 bases lay between the germline ends. Per the germline V gene, CDR1 is MGHRA and CDR2 is YSYEKL. The CDR3 contains 13 residues.

This rearrangement joins TRBV30 to TRBJ2-5; D perhaps matches TRBD2 (6 bases). Germline assignment: CDR1 GTSNPN and CDR2 SVGIG (reference sequence). Trimming removed 1 base from V and 5 bases from J, with 26 bases in between. The CDR3 is 18 amino acids. The chain's CDR3 is CAWSGFGGTPRFLETQYF. For the CDR3, the DNA is TGTGCCTGGAGTGGGTTCGGCGGGACCCCCAGATTTCTCGAGACCCAGTACTTC.

This clone showed up just once. This rearrangement joins TRBV5-5 to TRBJ1-2; the D gene is possibly TRBD1 (5 bases). Germline CDR1 reads SGHKS; CDR2 reads YYEKEE (reference sequence). The CDR3 covers 13 residues. V was cut by 1 base and J by 5 bases, with 9 bases left in between. CDR3 region: CASSLRREYGYTF. CDR3 nucleotides: TGTGCCAGCAGCTTGCGCAGGGAATATGGCTACACCTTC.

As DNA, the CDR3 is TGTGCCAGCGACGGACAGGGGTTCTCTGGAAACACCATATATTTT. It translates to CASDGQGFSGNTIYF. The gene calls are TRBV6-1 and TRBJ1-3, with 9 bases matching TRBD1. The V gene end was trimmed by 8 bases and the J gene end by 0 bases; junction bases not matched to a gene: 5. Germline values: CDR1 MNHNS, CDR2 SASEGT. This CDR3 region has 15 residues.

The J gene is TRBJ2-7, the V gene TRBV10-3; D possibly corresponds to TRBD2 (7 bases). The CDR3 has 14 amino acids. CDR1 is ENHRY and CDR2 is SYGVKD in the germline V gene. V was cut by 8 bases and J by 0 bases, with 14 bases left in between. The CDR3 loop is CAIASGTSSYEQYF. The CDR3 nucleotides are TGTGCCATCGCAAGCGGGACATCCTCCTACGAGCAGTACTTC.

CDR3 in amino acids: CASSFRTGRSSGANVLTF. CDR3 nucleotide sequence: TGTGCCAGCAGTTTTAGGACAGGGAGGAGCTCTGGGGCCAACGTCCTGACTTTC. The chain joins TRBV28 to TRBJ2-6; 8 positions agree with TRBD1. The CDR3 consists of 18 residues. Germline assignment: CDR1 MDHEN and CDR2 SYDVKM. With 3 bases clipped from V and 0 bases from J, the junction kept 7 bases outside the gene matches.

The J gene is TRBJ2-3, the V gene TRBV5-1; no firm D call. V was shortened by 3 bases and J by 3 bases, with 11 bases between the two germline ends. Germline V gives CDR1 SGHRS, CDR2 YFSETQ. This CDR3 is 14 amino acids long. The CDR3: CASSSGGLTDTQYF. The CDR3 nucleotides are TGCGCCAGCAGCTCAGGTGGGCTAACAGATACGCAGTATTTT. Variable domain in full (rest from reference TRBV5-1 and TRBJ2-3): KAGVTQTPRYLIKTRGQQVTLSCSPISGHRSVSWYQQTPGQGLQFLFEYFSETQRNKGNFPGRFSGRQFSNSRSEMNVSTLELGDSALYLCASSSGGLTDTQYFGPGTRLTVL.

In this sample, this clone turned up once. CDR3 amino acids: CAWSSPQGRGQYF. The CDR3 region has the DNA TGTGCCTGGAGTTCACCACAGGGACGGGGGCAGTACTTC. This chain uses TRBV30 with TRBJ2-7, with D perhaps TRBD1 (6 bases). Germline CDR1 GTSNPN, CDR2 SVGIG (reference sequence). V dropped 2 bases and J dropped 9 bases, with 17 bases sitting between them. This CDR3 is 13 amino acids long.

This clone has just one count. One end of the junction is discordant with germline, which a read error may explain. The chain uses TRBV20-1 and TRBJ1-2; TRBD1 matches at 7 bases. This CDR3 comprises 10 residues. Germline lookup yields CDR1 DFQATT and CDR2 SNEGSKA (reference sequence). As DNA, the CDR3 is TGCAGTGCTCCAAGACAGGGAGGGGTCTTC. As protein: CSAPRQGGVF.